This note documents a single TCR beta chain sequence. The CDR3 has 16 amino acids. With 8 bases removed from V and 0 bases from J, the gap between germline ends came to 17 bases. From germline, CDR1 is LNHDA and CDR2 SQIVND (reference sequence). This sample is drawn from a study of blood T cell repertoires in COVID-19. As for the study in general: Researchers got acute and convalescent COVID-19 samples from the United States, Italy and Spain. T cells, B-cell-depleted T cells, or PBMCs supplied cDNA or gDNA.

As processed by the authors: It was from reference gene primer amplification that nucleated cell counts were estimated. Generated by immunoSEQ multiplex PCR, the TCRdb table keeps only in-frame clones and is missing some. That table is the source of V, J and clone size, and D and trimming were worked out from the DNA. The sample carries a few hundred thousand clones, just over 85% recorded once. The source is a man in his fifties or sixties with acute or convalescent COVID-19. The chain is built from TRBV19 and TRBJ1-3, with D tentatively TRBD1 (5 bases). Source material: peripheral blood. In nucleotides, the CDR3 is TGTGCCAGTTCGCGCCCACAGGTAGCCTCTGGAAACACCATATATTTT. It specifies CASSRPQVASGNTIYF.